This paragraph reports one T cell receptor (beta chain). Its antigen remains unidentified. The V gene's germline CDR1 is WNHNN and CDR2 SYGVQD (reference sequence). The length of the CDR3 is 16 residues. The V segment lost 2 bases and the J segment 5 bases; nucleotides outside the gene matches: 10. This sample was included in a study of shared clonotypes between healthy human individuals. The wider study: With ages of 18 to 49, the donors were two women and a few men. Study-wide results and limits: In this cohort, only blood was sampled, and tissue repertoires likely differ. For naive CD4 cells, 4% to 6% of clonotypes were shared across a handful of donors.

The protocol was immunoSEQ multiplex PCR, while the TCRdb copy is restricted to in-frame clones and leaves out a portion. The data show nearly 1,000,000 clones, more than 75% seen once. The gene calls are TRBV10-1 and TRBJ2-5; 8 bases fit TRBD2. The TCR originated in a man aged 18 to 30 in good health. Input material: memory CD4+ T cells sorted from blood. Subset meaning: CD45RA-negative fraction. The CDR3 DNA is TGCGCCAGCAGTGAGGAAACTAGCGGCCCTTGGGAGACCCAGTACTTC. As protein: CASSEETSGPWETQYF.